The 22 T cell receptor beta chains given below trace back to one sample, sequenced in a study of OX40 agonist ivuxolimab in advanced cancers. Data came from immunoSEQ multiplex PCR; TCRdb stores just in-frame clones and leaves some out. Among more than 30,000 clones listed, approximately 87% were seen once. The sample consisted of CD4+ or CD8+ T cells sorted from blood, taken in a trial of the OX40 agonist ivuxolimab. The receptors originated from an adult with an advanced solid tumor such as melanoma, head and neck, liver or kidney cancer.

The genes are TRBV19 and TRBJ1-1; 7 bases are shared with TRBD1. V lost 5 bases to trimming and J lost 1 base; unmatched junction nucleotides: 4. This CDR3 is built from 14 residues. The germline V gene encodes CDR1 LNHDA and CDR2 SQIVND (reference sequence). The CDR3, as DNA: TGTGCCAGTAGTGACAGGGTCGGGAACACTGAAGCTTTCTTT. Its protein product is CASSDRVGNTEAFF.

V usage is TRBV19 and J usage is TRBJ1-2; possible D gene TRBD1, 6 bases. Trimming removed 5 bases at V and 5 bases at J, with 12 bases between. The CDR3 runs to 13 residues. Germline lookup yields CDR1 LNHDA and CDR2 SQIVND (reference sequence). CDR3 protein: CASSVGARYGYTF. The CDR3 DNA reads as TGTGCCAGTAGTGTGGGGGCGAGGTATGGCTACACCTTC.

CDR3 in amino acids: CASSSPGQGASEQYF. The CDR3 DNA reads as TGTGCCAGCAGCTCCCCGGGACAGGGGGCGAGCGAGCAGTACTTC. The rearrangement joins TRBV28 to TRBJ2-7; 12 bases fit TRBD1. V gave up 6 bases and J gave up 6 bases; unmatched junction bases: 9. The length of the CDR3 is 15 residues. Germline V gives CDR1 MDHEN, CDR2 SYDVKM.

The CDR3, as DNA: TGTGCCAGTTCCCGGGACACTGAAGCTTTCTTT. Amino acids: CASSRDTEAFF. The rearrangement joins TRBV6-5 to TRBJ1-1; no reliable D call. V shed 9 bases and J shed 3 bases, with 8 bases lying between them. The CDR3 has 11 amino acids. Germline V lookup: CDR1 MNHEY, CDR2 SVGAGI.

The chain uses TRBV6-5 and TRBJ2-1; D is uncertain. Germline V gene data show CDR1 as MNHEY and CDR2 as SVGAGI. This CDR3 contains 16 residues. Trimming shortened V by 0 bases and J by 3 bases, and 12 bases separated the two germline ends. CDR3 DNA sequence: TGTGCCAGCAGTTACTCGTTCACCGCGGTCTACAATGAGCAGTTCTTC. Protein sequence: CASSYSFTAVYNEQFF.

The chain is built from TRBV29-1 and TRBJ2-5; D possibly corresponds to TRBD1 (5 bases). Looked up from germline, CDR1 is SQVTM and CDR2 is ANQGSEA. The V end was cut by 6 bases, the J end by 1 base, with 18 bases between. CDR3 length: 15 amino acids. CDR3 DNA: TGCAGCGTCCCAGACAGCCCAAGTATCCAAGAGACCCAGTACTTC. It encodes CSVPDSPSIQETQYF.

This rearrangement joins TRBV10-2 to TRBJ1-4; D not certain. Germline V CDR1 and CDR2: WSHSY, SAAADI. The CDR3 spans 15 residues. V lost 3 bases, J lost 0 bases, and 8 bases lay in between. The CDR3 region has the DNA TGCGCCAGCAGTGATCCGGGGTCAACTAATGAAAAACTGTTTTTT. Translated, it gives CASSDPGSTNEKLFF.

The V call is TRBV11-1, the J call TRBJ2-1; the match to TRBD2 covers 7 bases. Germline CDR1 reads SGHAT; CDR2 reads FQDESV (reference sequence). This CDR3 region has 15 residues. The J segment lost 4 bases and the V segment lost 4 bases, leaving 7 bases of the junction unmatched. The CDR3 loop is CASSSGTNTYNEQFF. In DNA, the CDR3 is TGTGCCAGCAGCTCCGGGACTAATACGTACAATGAGCAGTTCTTC. Filled out from reference TRBV11-1 and TRBJ2-1, the complete variable domain reads EAEVAQSPRYKITEKSQAVAFWCDPISGHATLYWYRQILGQGPELLVQFQDESVVDDSQLPKDRFSAERLKGVDSTLKIQPAELGDSAMYLCASSSGTNTYNEQFFGPGTRLTVL.

The chain carries TRBV6-6 and TRBJ2-7; 10 nucleotides match TRBD2. V was clipped by 6 bases and J by 0 bases; unmatched bases: 5. The germline V gene encodes CDR1 MNHNY and CDR2 SVGAGI (reference sequence). The CDR3 is 15 residues long. CDR3 nucleotide sequence: TGTGCCAGCAGATCGGCTAGCGGGAGCTCCTACGAGCAGTACTTC. This gives the protein CASRSASGSSYEQYF.

The gene calls are TRBV14 and TRBJ2-7; possibly TRBD1 for D (6 bases). The V gene lost 1 base and the J gene lost 6 bases, with 19 bases spanning the gap. Germline-derived CDR1 and CDR2 are SGHDN and FVKESK. The CDR3 is made up of 16 amino acids. The CDR3 spells CASSQVYRVTGSEQYF. The CDR3, as DNA: TGTGCCAGCAGCCAAGTCTACAGGGTGACGGGCTCCGAGCAGTACTTC. Full variable domain (rest looked up from reference TRBV14 and TRBJ2-7): EAGVTQFPSHSVIEKGQTVTLRCDPISGHDNLYWYRRVMGKEIKFLLHFVKESKQDESGMPNNRFLAERTGGTYSTLKVQPAELEDSGVYFCASSQVYRVTGSEQYFGPGTRLTVT.

The chain links TRBV6-1 to TRBJ1-5; D ambiguous. V was trimmed by 2 bases and J by 4 bases, leaving 12 bases between them. Germline V gives CDR1 MNHNS, CDR2 SASEGT. The CDR3 has 15 amino acids. For the CDR3, the DNA is TGTGCCAGCAGTGAAAGGGCGGGCCCTAATCAGCCCCAGCATTTT. It yields the protein CASSERAGPNQPQHF.

The rearrangement joins TRBV6-4 to TRBJ1-4; unclear D gene. With 3 bases removed from V and 1 base from J, the gap between germline ends came to 9 bases. CDR3 length: 15 residues. Germline CDR1 and CDR2: MRHNA and SNTAGT. CDR3 sequence (DNA): TGTGCCAGCAGTGAGCTCAGGTTAACTAATGAAAAACTGTTTTTT. Translating gives CASSELRLTNEKLFF.

The chain has TRBV18 and TRBJ2-6; TRBD2 might be the D (7 bases). The V end lost 3 bases, the J end lost 0 bases, and 9 bases lay between the germline ends. The CDR3 loop spans 16 amino acids. Germline V CDR1 and CDR2: KGHSH, LQKENI. The chain's CDR3 is CASSPGGASGANVLTF. CDR3 DNA: TGTGCCAGCTCACCGGGGGGGGCCTCTGGGGCCAACGTCCTGACTTTC.

The gene calls are TRBV18 and TRBJ2-7; TRBD2 is a possible D gene (6 bases). The CDR3 spans 14 residues. Trimming removed 2 bases at V and 2 bases at J, with 10 bases between. Germline CDR1 reads KGHSH; CDR2 reads LQKENI. The DNA of the CDR3 is TGTGCCAGCTCACCAGAGCGGACTACCTACGAGCAGTACTTC. Its protein is CASSPERTTYEQYF. The full variable domain, in which reference TRBV18 and TRBJ2-7 provide the parts outside the CDR3, is NAGVMQNPRHLVRRRGQEARLRCSPMKGHSHVYWYRQLPEEGLKFMVYLQKENIIDESGMPKERFSAEFPKEGPSILRIQQVVRGDSAAYFCASSPERTTYEQYFGPGTRLTVT.

With regard to this clone: The sample has other DNA sequences that encode this CDR3 too. V gene TRBV9 combines with J gene TRBJ2-6; unclear D gene. CDR1 and CDR2 (germline): SGDLS, YYNGEE. Trimming pared 0 bases from V and 0 bases from J, leaving 4 bases between. CDR3 length: 15 amino acids. The CDR3 reads CASSVGGSGANVLTF. DNA for the CDR3: TGTGCCAGCAGCGTAGGAGGCTCTGGGGCCAACGTCCTGACTTTC.

This sequence joins TRBV11-2 and TRBJ1-4; a possible D gene is TRBD1 (5 bases). CDR3 size: 12 residues. Trimming left V 11 bases short and J 6 bases short, with 13 bases between. Germline V CDR1 and CDR2: SGHAT, FQNNGV. The CDR3 sequence: CAGTGDYEKLFF. CDR3 bases: TGTGCCGGCACGGGGGACTATGAAAAACTGTTTTTT.

This chain connects TRBV5-8 to TRBJ2-2; D call uncertain. From germline, CDR1 is SGHTS and CDR2 YDEGEE. V was cut by 2 bases and J by 3 bases, with 11 bases left in between. This CDR3 spans 15 amino acids. The CDR3 protein is CASSFRSGDTGELFF. In DNA form, the CDR3 reads TGTGCCAGCAGCTTTCGGTCAGGCGACACCGGGGAGCTGTTTTTT.

The CDR3 region has the DNA TGTGCCAGCCCTTCCAGAAGAGGGTCCTACGAGCAGTACTTC. The encoded protein is CASPSRRGSYEQYF. The J gene is TRBJ2-7, the V gene TRBV28; D possibly corresponds to TRBD2 (5 bases). Germline values: CDR1 MDHEN, CDR2 SYDVKM. CDR3 length: 14 residues. Trimming pared 8 bases from V and 1 base from J, leaving 15 bases between.

The J gene is TRBJ1-3, the V gene TRBV5-1, with D possibly TRBD1 on 5 matching bases. The CDR3 consists of 16 residues. Germline loops: CDR1 SGHRS, CDR2 YFSETQ. V lost 0 bases, J lost 0 bases, and 10 bases lay in between. CDR3 loop: CASSLEQASSGNTIYF. For the CDR3, the DNA is TGCGCCAGCAGCTTGGAACAGGCGAGCTCTGGAAACACCATATATTTT.

The genes are TRBV28 and TRBJ2-7, with TRBD2 identical over 10 bases. V shed 6 bases and J 2 bases; nucleotides not matched to a gene: 7. The CDR3 covers 15 residues. Germline values: CDR1 MDHEN, CDR2 SYDVKM. The CDR3 DNA follows: TGTGCCAGCAGGACAGCGGGAGGGTGGCCCTACGAGCAGTACTTC. Translating gives CASRTAGGWPYEQYF.

This chain connects TRBV9 to TRBJ1-2; 8 bases line up with TRBD1. Unmatched junction bases numbered 0, after V lost 0 bases and J lost 2 bases. The CDR3 loop spans 14 amino acids. Per the germline V gene, CDR1 is SGDLS and CDR2 is YYNGEE. CDR3 region: CASSVGQGNYGYTF. The DNA for the CDR3 is TGTGCCAGCAGCGTAGGACAGGGGAACTATGGCTACACCTTC.

The V gene is TRBV27, the J gene TRBJ2-2; perhaps TRBD1 as D (6 bases). Germline CDR1 reads MNHEY; CDR2 reads SMNVEV (reference sequence). The germline V and J ends were trimmed by 7 bases and 0 bases, with 12 bases remaining between them. The CDR3 sequence is 15 residues long. CDR3 bases: TGTGCCAGCACCTGGGACATCTCGAACACCGGGGAGCTGTTTTTT. Encoded protein: CASTWDISNTGELFF.